One T cell receptor beta chain is described in this entry. The antigen remains unidentified. Sequencing relied on a cDNA template that was reverse transcribed from extracted RNA. Only in-frame clones appear in the TCRdb table, and some are missing; sequencing was by immunoSEQ multiplex PCR. The table lists about 270,000 clones, 60% of them singletons. As to treatment: oral pan-JAK inhibitor, 5-10 mg twice daily. The data were obtained in a study of CD8+ T cells in alopecia areata. The CDR3 is 14 residues long. Germline V gives CDR1 MNHEY, CDR2 SMNVEV (reference sequence). Trimming shortened V by 5 bases and J by 6 bases, and 16 bases separated the two germline ends. Study observations and caveats: Researchers report lesional scalp, most notably alopecia totalis/universalis, outstripped normal scalp in clonality.

This TCR was sampled from a human donor with alopecia areata. Sequenced here: CD4+ T cells sorted from blood, sampled around week 53, from a patient treated with tofacitinib. The gene calls are TRBV27 and TRBJ1-1; no definite D call. The CDR3 is CASSKSRARSEAFF. CDR3 coding DNA: TGTGCCAGCAGTAAAAGCCGGGCACGGTCTGAAGCTTTCTTT.